What follows describes a single T cell receptor (beta chain). Its antigen is as yet unknown. Use of 60 Vbeta and 13 Jbeta primers characterized the PCR. The method was immunoSEQ multiplex PCR; TCRdb's version includes in-frame clones alone and lacks a portion of them. The sample holds about 190,000 clones, 60% to 80% seen once. Germline V CDR1 and CDR2: LNHDA, SQIVND (reference sequence). Between the trimmed V and J ends, which lost 3 bases and 5 bases, there was a span of 13 bases. This CDR3 has 15 residues. These data come from a study of cytomegalovirus exposure and HLA in healthy donors. Notes on the study in general: TCR beta sequences reportedly predicted the HLA-A and HLA-B alleles of most subjects accurately. A later analysis reportedly found that, within productive TCRs, an Asian-associated ancestry cluster had fewer N-insertions than the mean observed across the approximately 700 donors. It was only CMV serostatus that was available as immune exposure information.

All the people who gave samples were healthy bone marrow donors. The J gene is TRBJ2-2, the V gene TRBV19; D is unresolved. The clonotype originates from a woman in her 30s in good health and CMV-seropositive. Sequencing was carried out using PBMCs. DNA for the CDR3: TGTGCCAGTAGTATCTTAAATAGCCGGACCGGGGAGCTGTTTTTT. Translating gives CASSILNSRTGELFF. The full variable domain, with the rest looked up from reference TRBV19 and TRBJ2-2, is DGGITQSPKYLFRKEGQNVTLSCEQNLNHDAMYWYRQDPGQGLRLIYYSQIVNDFQKGDIAEGYSVSREKKESFPLTVTSAQKNPTAFYLCASSILNSRTGELFFGEGSRLTVL.